This T cell receptor (beta chain) was sequenced for a study of PD-1 blockade in mismatch repair-deficient tumors. Profiled with immunoSEQ multiplex PCR; TCRdb holds only in-frame clones, not every one. This table has 70,000 to 95,000 clones, roughly 80% appearing once. The CDR3 is made up of 18 amino acids. V trimming: 1 base; J trimming: 2 bases; junction bases outside the gene matches: 9. Germline V lookup: CDR1 SGHVS, CDR2 FQNEAQ. V and J are TRBV7-8 and TRBJ2-2; 8 bases are a match to TRBD2. This sequence was found in an adult with mismatch repair-deficient cancer. The sequences come from peripheral blood, collected 44 weeks after starting pembrolizumab. The CDR3 coding sequence is TGTGCCAGCAGCTTAGTCAGCGGGAGAAGAACTAACACCGGGGAGCTGTTTTTT. Translated: CASSLVSGRRTNTGELFF.